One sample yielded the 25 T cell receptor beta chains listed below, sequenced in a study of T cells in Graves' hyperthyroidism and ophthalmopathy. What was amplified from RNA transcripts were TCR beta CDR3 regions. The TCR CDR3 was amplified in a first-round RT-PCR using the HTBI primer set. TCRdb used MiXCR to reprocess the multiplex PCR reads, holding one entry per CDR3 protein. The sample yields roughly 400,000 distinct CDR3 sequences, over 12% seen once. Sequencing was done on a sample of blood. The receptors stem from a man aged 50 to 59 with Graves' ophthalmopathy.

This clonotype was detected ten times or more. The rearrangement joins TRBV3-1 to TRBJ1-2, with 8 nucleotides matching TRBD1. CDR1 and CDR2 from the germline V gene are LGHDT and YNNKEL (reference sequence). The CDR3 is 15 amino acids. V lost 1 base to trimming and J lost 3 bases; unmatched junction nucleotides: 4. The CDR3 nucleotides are TGTGCCAGCAGCCAAGGGCAGGGGGCTTACTATGGCTACACCTTC. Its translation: CASSQGQGAYYGYTF.

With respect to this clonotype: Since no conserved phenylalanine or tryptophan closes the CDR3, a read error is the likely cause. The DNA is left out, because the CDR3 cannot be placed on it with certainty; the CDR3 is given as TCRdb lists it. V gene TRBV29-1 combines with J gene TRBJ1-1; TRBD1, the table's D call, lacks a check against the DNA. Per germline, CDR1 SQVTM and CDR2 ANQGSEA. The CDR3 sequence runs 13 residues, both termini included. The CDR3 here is CSAGQGAVTEASS.

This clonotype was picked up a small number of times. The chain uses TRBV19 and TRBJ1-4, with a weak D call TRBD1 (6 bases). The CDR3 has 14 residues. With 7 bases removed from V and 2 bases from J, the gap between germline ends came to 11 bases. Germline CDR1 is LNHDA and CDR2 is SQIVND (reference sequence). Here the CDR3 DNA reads TGTGCCAGTACTCAGGGGTCGACTAATGAAAAACTGTTTTTT. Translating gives CASTQGSTNEKLFF.

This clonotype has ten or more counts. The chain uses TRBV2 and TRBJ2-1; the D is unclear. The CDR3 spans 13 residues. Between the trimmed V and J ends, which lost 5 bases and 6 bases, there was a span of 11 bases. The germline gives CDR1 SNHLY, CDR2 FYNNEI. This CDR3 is CASSLTLSNEQFF. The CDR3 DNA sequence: TGTGCCAGCAGTTTGACTCTTTCCAATGAGCAGTTCTTC.

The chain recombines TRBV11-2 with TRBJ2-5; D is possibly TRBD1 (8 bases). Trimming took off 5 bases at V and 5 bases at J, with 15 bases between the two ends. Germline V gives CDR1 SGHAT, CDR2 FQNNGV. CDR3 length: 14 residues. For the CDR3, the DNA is TGTGCCAGCAGCCAGACAGGGGAGGGGGAGACCCAGTACTTC. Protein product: CASSQTGEGETQYF.

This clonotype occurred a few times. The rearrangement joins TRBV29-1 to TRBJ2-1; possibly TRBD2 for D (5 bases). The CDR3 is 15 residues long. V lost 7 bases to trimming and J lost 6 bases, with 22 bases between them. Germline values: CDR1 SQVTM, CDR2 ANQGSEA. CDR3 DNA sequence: TGCAGCGCCAGTCGGAGCGGAAACCAAATCAATGAGCAGTTCTTC. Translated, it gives CSASRSGNQINEQFF.

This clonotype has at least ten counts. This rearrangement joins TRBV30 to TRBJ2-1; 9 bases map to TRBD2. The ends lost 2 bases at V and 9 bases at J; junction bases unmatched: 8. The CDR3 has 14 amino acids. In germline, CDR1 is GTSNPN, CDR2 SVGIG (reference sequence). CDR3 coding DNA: TGTGCCTGGAGTAGCCTAGCGGGAAGGAGTGAGCAGTTCTTC. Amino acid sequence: CAWSSLAGRSEQFF.

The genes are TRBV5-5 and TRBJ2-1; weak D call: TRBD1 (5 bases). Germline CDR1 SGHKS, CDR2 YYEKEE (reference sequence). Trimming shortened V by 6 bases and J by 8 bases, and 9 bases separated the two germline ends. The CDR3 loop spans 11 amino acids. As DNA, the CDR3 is TGTGCCAGCACAGGGTCGTATGAGCAGTTCTTC. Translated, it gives CASTGSYEQFF. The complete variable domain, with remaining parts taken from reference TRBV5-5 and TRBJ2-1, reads DAGVTQSPTHLIKTRGQQVTLRCSPISGHKSVSWYQQVLGQGPQFIFQYYEKEERGRGNFPDRFSARQFPNYSSELNVNALLLGDSALYLCASTGSYEQFFGPGTRLTVL.

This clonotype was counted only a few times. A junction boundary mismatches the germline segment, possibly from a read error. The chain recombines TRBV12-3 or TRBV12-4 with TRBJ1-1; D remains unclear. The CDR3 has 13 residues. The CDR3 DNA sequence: TGTGCCAGCAGTTTTGCTGGGAACACTGAAGCTTCCTTT. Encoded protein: CASSFAGNTEASF.

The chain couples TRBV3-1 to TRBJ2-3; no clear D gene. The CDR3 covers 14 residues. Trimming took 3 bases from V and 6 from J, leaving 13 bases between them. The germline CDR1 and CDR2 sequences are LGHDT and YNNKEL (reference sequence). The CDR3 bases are TGTGCCAGCAGCCACTCAGCAGCGACTGATACGCAGTATTTT. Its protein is CASSHSAATDTQYF.

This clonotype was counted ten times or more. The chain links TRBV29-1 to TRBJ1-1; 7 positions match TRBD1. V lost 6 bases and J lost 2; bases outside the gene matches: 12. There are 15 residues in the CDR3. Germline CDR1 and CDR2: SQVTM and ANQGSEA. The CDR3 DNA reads TGCAGCGTCCCAGGTTGGGGACAGAAAAACACTGAAGCTTTCTTT. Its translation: CSVPGWGQKNTEAFF.

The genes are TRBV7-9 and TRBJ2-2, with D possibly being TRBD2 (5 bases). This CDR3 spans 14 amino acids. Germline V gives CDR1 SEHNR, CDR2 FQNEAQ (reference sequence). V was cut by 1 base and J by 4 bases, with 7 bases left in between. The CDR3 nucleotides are TGTGCCAGCAGCTTAGTCGGGATCACCGGGGAGCTGTTTTTT. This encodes CASSLVGITGELFF.

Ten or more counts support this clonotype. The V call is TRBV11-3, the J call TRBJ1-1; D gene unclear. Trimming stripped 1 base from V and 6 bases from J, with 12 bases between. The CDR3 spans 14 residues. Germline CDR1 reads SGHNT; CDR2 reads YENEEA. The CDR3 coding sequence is TGTGCCAGCAGCTTAGGCGCAAATAGCCCTGAAGCTTTCTTT. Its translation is CASSLGANSPEAFF. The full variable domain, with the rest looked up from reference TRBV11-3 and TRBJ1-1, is EAGVVQSPRYKIIEKKQPVAFWCNPISGHNTLYWYLQNLGQGPELLIRYENEEAVDDSQLPKDRFSAERLKGVDSTLKIQPAELGDSAVYLCASSLGANSPEAFFGQGTRLTVV.

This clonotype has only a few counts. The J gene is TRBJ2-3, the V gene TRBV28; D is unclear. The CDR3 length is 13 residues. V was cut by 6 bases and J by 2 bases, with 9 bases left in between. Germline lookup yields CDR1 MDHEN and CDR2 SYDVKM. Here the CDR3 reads CASRRIITDTQYF. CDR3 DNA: TGTGCCAGCAGGAGGATCATCACAGATACGCAGTATTTT.

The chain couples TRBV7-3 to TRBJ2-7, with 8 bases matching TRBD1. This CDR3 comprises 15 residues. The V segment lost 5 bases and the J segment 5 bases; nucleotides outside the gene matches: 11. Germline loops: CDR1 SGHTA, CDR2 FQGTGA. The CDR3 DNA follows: TGTGCCAGCAGCCTCCCGGGACAGGCGGTCGACGAGCAGTACTTC. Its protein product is CASSLPGQAVDEQYF.

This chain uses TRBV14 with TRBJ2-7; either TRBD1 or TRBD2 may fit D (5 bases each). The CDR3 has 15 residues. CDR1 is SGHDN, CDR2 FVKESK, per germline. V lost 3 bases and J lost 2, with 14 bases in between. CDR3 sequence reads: CASSQGTVNTYEQYF. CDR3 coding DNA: TGTGCCAGCAGCCAGGGGACGGTAAACACCTACGAGCAGTACTTC. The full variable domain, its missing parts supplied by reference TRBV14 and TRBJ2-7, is EAGVTQFPSHSVIEKGQTVTLRCDPISGHDNLYWYRRVMGKEIKFLLHFVKESKQDESGMPNNRFLAERTGGTYSTLKVQPAELEDSGVYFCASSQGTVNTYEQYFGPGTRLTVT.

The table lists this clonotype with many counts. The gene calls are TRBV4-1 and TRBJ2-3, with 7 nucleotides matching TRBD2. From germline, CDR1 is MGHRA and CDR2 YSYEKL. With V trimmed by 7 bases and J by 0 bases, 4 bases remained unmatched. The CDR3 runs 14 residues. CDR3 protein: CASNWGGSTDTQYF. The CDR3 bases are TGCGCCAGCAATTGGGGGGGGAGCACAGATACGCAGTATTTT.

CDR3: CASSISDGQAAFF. The CDR3 bases are TGTGCCAGTAGTATTTCGGACGGACAAGCGGCTTTCTTT. The chain links TRBV19 to TRBJ1-1; weak D call: TRBD1 (5 bases). The germline CDR1 and CDR2 sequences are LNHDA and SQIVND (reference sequence). Trimming shortened V by 3 bases and J by 11 bases, and 16 bases separated the two germline ends. The CDR3 covers 13 residues.

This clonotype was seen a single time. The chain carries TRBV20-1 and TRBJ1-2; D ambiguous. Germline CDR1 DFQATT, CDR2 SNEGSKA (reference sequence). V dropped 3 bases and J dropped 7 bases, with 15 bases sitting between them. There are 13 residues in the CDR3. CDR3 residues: CSARNRGLGGYTF. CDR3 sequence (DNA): TGCAGTGCTAGGAACCGCGGATTGGGTGGCTACACCTTC.

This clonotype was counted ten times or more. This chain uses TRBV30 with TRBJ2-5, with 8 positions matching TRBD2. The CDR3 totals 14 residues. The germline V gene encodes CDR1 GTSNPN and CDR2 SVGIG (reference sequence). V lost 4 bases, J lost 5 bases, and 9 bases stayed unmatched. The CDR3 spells CAWNRPGGVETQYF. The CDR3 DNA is TGTGCCTGGAACCGCCCGGGGGGGGTTGAGACCCAGTACTTC.

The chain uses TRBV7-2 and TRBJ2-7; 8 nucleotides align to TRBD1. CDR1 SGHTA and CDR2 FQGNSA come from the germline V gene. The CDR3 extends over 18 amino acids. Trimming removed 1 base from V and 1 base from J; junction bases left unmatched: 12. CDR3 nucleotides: TGTGCCAGCAGCTTAGGACTGACCGGACAGGGCACATCCTACGAGCAGTACTTC. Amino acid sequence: CASSLGLTGQGTSYEQYF. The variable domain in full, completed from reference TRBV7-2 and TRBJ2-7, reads GAGVSQSPSNKVTEKGKDVELRCDPISGHTALYWYRQSLGQGLEFLIYFQGNSAPDKSGLPSDRFSAERTGGSVSTLTIQRTQQEDSAVYLCASSLGLTGQGTSYEQYFGPGTRLTVT.

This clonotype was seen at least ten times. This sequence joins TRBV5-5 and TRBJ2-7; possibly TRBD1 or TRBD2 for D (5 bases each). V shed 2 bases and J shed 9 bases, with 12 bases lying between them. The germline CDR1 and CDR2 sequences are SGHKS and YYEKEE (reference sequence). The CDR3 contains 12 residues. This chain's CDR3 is CASSFQGDGQYF. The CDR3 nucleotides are TGTGCCAGCAGCTTCCAGGGAGACGGGCAGTACTTC.

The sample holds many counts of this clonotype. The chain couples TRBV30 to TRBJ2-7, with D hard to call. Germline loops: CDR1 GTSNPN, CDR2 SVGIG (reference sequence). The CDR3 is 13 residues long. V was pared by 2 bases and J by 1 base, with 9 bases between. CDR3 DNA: TGTGCCTGGAGTCGCTCGGTTTCCTACGAGCAGTACTTC. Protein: CAWSRSVSYEQYF.

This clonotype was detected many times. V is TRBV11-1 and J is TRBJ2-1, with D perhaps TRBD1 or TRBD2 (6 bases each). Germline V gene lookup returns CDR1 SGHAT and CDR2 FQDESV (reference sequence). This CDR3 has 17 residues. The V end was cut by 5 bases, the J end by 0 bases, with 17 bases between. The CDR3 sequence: CASSPRTGRSSYNEQFF. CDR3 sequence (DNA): TGTGCCAGCAGCCCAAGAACAGGGAGGAGCTCCTACAATGAGCAGTTCTTC.

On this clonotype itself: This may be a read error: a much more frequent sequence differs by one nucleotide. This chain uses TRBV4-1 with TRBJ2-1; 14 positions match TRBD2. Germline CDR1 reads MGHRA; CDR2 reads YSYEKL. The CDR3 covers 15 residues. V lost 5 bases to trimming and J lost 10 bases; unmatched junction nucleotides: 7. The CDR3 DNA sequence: TGCGCCAGCAGCGCGGGACTAGCGGGAGTCGGCGAGCAGTTCTTC. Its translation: CASSAGLAGVGEQFF.